This T cell receptor beta chain was identified in a study of neoadjuvant nivolumab and ipilimumab in lung cancer. Repertoires were generated with immunoSEQ multiplex PCR, while TCRdb's copy carries only in-frame clones and drops some. Of 40,000 to 55,000 clones listed, about 89% are singletons. With 0 bases clipped from V and 5 bases from J, the junction kept 5 bases outside the gene matches. The CDR3 loop spans 15 amino acids. Germline CDR1 reads SGHTA; CDR2 reads FQGTGA. The sequencing used blood, collected before neoadjuvant nivolumab, alone or with ipilimumab. V usage is TRBV7-3 and J usage is TRBJ2-3; 7 bases align to TRBD1. The receptor comes from an adult with non-small cell lung cancer. Some clones in this sample may be carry-over from other donors' samples. The CDR3 loop reads CASSLTTGVGDTQYF. The CDR3 DNA reads as TGTGCCAGCAGCTTAACAACAGGGGTGGGAGATACGCAGTATTTT.